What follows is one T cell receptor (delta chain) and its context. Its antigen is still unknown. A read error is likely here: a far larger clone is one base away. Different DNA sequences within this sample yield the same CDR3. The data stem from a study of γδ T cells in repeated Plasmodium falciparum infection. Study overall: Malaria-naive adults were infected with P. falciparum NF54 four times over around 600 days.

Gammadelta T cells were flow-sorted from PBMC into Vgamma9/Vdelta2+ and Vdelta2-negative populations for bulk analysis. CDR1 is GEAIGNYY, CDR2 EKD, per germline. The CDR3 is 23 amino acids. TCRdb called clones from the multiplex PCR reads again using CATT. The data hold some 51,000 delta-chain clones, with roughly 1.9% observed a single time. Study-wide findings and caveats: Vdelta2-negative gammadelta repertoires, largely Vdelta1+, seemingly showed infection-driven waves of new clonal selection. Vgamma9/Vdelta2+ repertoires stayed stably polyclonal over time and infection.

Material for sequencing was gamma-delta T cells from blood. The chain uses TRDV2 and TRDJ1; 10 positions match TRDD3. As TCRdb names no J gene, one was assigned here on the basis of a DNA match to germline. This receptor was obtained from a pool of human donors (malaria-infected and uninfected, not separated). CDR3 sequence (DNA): TGTGCCTGTGACACCTTGCTGAGTGGGAAAGTACTGGGGGATTCCCCGTACACTGATAAACTCATCTTT. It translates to CACDTLLSGKVLGDSPYTDKLIF.